This TCR beta chain was found in a study of blood T cell repertoires in COVID-19 (dated by TCRdb to the early 2020s). Looking at the study overall: Collaborator samples came from the United States, Italy and Spain and covered acute and convalescent phases of COVID-19. Deeply sampled blood TCRbeta repertoires from subjects exposed to, actively infected with, or recovered from COVID-19 were included in the dataset. Samples were obtained from the ongoing ImmuneRACE study (first 160 participants) and from 1,254 subjects provided by 6 global collaborators. The material from the prospective study consisted of cDNA or gDNA derived from T cells, B-cell-depleted T cells, or PBMCs. The sample metadata nearly always contained a de-identified subject ID, COVID-19 status, age in years and sex. The repertoires were released in a freely available public database intended as a resource for research on the immune response to SARS-CoV-2. Where HLA class I and class II types were available, the types were taken from metadata supplied by the sample provider, not from assay-based typing.

Each collaborating institution followed its own protocols to collect whole blood in K2EDTA tubes. For TCRbeta analysis, collaborator samples were shipped as frozen whole blood, as isolated PBMCs, or as DNA extracted from either sample type. Here is what the overall study found, with its caveats: The amount of clinical and demographic metadata varied by source and participant and was provided uncurated.

TCRbeta CDR3 regions were amplified from genomic DNA by means of the immunoSEQ Assay, a bias-controlled multiplex PCR. The authors processed their data as follows. Nucleated cell counts per sample were estimated from amplification of reference gene primers within the assay. To quantify the absolute abundance of each unique TCRbeta CDR3 rearrangement, sequence reads were collapsed and filtered. For each sample, productive Simpson clonality was calculated as the square root of Simpson's diversity index over productive rearrangements. TCRdb stores this immuneACCESS table with in-frame sequences only. Part of the clones is absent; in the studies checked, under half of the shortfall reflects unresolved V genes, and no reason is known for the rest. For V, J and clone size, that table is used; D and trimming come from the DNA. For this sample there are 75,000 to 80,000 clones; 75% to 90% appear just once. The ten largest account for roughly a sixth of the sample.

Notes on this clone: This receptor's antigen is unknown. Per-base qualities were not stored, and no clone one base away is much larger.

This TCR was sampled from a human donor in a cohort sampled during active COVID-19. Sequencing used peripheral blood.

The nucleotide sequence is TGTGCCGCCGGACAACTGGGAGGCTACACCTTC. Its product reads: CAAGQLGGYTF. Here the chain combines TRBV2 and TRBJ1-2; TRBD1 is a weak D gene call, 5 bases matching. Reading the germline V gene gives CDR1 SNHLY and CDR2 FYNNEI. The cysteine opens and the phenylalanine closes a CDR3 of 11 amino acids. Of all the DNA, just the CDR3 is kept, 33 bases in frame from base 1. V was cut back by 11 bases and J by 8 bases, leaving a gap of 15 bases between them.